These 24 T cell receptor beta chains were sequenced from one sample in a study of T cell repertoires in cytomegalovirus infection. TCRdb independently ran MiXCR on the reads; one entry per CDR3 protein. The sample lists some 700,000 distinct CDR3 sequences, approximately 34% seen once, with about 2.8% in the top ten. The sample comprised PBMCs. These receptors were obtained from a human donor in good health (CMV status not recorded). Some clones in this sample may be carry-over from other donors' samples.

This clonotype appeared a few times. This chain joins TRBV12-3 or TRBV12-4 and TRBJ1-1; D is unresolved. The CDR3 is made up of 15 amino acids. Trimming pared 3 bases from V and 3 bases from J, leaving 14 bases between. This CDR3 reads CASSFPFGGYTEAFF. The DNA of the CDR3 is TGTGCCAGCAGTTTTCCCTTCGGAGGGTACACTGAAGCTTTCTTT.

The CDR3 loop is CASSLGGQGPGELFF. The CDR3, as DNA: TGTGCCAGCAGTTTGGGGGGACAGGGTCCCGGGGAGCTGTTTTTT. The genes are TRBV28 and TRBJ2-2; 9 bases agree with TRBD1. With V trimmed by 3 bases and J by 6 bases, 5 bases remained unmatched. Germline CDR1 and CDR2: MDHEN and SYDVKM. The CDR3 runs to 15 residues.

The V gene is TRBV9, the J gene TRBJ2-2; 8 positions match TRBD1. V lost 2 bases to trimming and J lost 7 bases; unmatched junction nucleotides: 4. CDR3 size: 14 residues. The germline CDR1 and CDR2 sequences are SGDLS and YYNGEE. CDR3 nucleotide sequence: TGTGCCAGCAGCGTGACAGGGGAGCACGGGGAGCTGTTTTTT. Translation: CASSVTGEHGELFF.

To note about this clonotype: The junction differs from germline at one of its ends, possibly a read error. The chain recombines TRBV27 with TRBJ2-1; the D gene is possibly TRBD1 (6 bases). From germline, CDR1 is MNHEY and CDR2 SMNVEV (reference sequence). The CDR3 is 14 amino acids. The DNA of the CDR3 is TGTGCCAGCAGTTTATTAGGGGGTCGGAGTGAGCAGTTATTC. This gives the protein CASSLLGGRSEQLF.

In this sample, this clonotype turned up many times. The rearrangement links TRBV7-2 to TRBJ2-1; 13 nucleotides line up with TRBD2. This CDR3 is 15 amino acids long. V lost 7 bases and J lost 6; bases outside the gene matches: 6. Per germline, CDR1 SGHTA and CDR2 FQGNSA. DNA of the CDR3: TGTGCCAGCATACAGGGACTAGCGGGACCCAATGAGCAGTTCTTC. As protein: CASIQGLAGPNEQFF.

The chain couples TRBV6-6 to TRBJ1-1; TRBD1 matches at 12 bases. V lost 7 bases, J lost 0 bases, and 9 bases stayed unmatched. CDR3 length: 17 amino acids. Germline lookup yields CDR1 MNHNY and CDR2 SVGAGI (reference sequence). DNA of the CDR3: TGTGCCAGCACCAGACCGGGACAGGGGGCCATGAACACTGAAGCTTTCTTT. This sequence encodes CASTRPGQGAMNTEAFF.

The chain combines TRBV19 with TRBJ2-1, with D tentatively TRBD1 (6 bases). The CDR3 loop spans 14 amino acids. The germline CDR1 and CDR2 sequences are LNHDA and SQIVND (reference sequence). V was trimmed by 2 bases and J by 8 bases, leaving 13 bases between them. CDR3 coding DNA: TGTGCCAGTAGTATAACCCGGGACATCTATGAGCAGTTCTTC. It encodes CASSITRDIYEQFF.

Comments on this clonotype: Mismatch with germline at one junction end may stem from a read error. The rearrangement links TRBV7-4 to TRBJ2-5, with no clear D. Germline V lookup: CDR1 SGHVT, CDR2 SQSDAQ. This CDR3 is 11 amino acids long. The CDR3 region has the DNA TGTGCCAGCGCCCCTGAAGAGATCCAGTACTTC. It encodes CASAPEEIQYF.

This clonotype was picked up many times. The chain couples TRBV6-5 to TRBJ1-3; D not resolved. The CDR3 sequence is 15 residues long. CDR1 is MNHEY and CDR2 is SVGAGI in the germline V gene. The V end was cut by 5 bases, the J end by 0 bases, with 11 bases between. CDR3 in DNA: TGTGCCAGCAGTCTGACTTCTGGCTCTGGAAACACCATATATTTT. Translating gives CASSLTSGSGNTIYF.

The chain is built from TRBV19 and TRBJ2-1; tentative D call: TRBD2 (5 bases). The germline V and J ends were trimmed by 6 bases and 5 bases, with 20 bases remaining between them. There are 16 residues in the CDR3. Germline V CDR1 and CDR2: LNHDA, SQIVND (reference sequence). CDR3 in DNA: TGTGCCAGTAGGCCCGGTCGGGGTTCTCGGCACAATGAGCAGTTCTTC. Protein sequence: CASRPGRGSRHNEQFF.

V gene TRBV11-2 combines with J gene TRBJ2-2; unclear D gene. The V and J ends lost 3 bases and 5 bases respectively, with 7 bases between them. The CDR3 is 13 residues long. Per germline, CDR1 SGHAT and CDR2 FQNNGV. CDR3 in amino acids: CASSFTVTGELFF. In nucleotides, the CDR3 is TGTGCCAGCAGCTTCACAGTTACCGGGGAGCTGTTTTTT.

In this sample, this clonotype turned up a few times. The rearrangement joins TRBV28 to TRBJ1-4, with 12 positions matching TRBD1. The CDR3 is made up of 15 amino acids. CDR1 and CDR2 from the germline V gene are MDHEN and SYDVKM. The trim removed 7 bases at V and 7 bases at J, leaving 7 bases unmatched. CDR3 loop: CASTGGGQGAEKLFF. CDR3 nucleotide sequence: TGTGCCAGCACCGGAGGGGGACAGGGGGCTGAAAAACTGTTTTTT.

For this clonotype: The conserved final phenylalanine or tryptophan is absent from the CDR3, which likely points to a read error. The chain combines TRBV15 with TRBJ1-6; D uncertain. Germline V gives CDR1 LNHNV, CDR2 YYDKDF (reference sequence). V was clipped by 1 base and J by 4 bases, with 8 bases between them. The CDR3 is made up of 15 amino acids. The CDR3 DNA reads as TGTGCCACCAGCAGAGGACGGCTTTATAATTCACCCCTCCACTTG. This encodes CATSRGRLYNSPLHL.

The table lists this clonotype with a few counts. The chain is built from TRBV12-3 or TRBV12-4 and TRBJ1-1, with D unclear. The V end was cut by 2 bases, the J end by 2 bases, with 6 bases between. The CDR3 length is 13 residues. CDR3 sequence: CASSLHGNTEAFF. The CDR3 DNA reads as TGTGCCAGCAGTTTACACGGTAACACTGAAGCTTTCTTT.

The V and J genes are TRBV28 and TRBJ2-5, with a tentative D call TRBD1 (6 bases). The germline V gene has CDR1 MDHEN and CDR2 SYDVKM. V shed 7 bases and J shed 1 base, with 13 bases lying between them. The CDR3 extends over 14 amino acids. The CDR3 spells CASKGTPTQETQYF. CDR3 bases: TGTGCCAGCAAGGGGACACCTACCCAAGAGACCCAGTACTTC.

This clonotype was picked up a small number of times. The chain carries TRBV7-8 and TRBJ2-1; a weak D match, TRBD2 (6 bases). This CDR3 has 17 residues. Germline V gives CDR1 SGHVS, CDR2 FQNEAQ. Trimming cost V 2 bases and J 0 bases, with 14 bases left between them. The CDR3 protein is CASSLWASESSYNEQFF. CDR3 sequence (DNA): TGTGCCAGCAGCTTATGGGCTAGCGAGAGCTCCTACAATGAGCAGTTCTTC.

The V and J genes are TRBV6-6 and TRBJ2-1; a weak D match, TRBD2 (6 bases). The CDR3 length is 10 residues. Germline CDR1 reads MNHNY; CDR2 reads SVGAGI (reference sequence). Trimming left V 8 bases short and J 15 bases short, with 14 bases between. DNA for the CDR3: TGTGCCAGCGAGGAGGGGCAGGTGTTCTTC. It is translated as CASEEGQVFF.

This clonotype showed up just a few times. CDR3 amino acids: CASSPFGQEMNTEAFF. CDR3 in DNA: TGTGCCAGCAGCCCCTTCGGACAGGAGATGAACACTGAAGCTTTCTTT. This chain connects TRBV7-2 to TRBJ1-1; 7 bases fit TRBD1. The junction had 9 bases not matched to a gene; V was cut back by 5 bases and J by 0 bases. Germline values: CDR1 SGHTA, CDR2 FQGNSA. The CDR3 extends over 16 amino acids.

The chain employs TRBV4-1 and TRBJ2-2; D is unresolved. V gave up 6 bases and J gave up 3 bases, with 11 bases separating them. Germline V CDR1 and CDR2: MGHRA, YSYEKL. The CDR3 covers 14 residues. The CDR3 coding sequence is TGCGCCAGCAGTCGAACCGCCGACACCGGGGAGCTGTTTTTT. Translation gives CASSRTADTGELFF.

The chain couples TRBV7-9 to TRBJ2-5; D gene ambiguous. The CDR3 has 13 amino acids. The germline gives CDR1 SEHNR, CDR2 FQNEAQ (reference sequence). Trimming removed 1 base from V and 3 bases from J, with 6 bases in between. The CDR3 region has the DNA TGTGCCAGCAGCTTAGACTCAAAAGAGACCCAGTACTTC. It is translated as CASSLDSKETQYF.

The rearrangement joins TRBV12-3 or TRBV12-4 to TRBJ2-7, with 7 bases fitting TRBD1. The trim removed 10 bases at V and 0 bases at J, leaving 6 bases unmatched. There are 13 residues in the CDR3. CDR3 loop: CATQTGDSYEQYF. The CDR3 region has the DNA TGTGCCACCCAAACAGGGGACTCCTACGAGCAGTACTTC.

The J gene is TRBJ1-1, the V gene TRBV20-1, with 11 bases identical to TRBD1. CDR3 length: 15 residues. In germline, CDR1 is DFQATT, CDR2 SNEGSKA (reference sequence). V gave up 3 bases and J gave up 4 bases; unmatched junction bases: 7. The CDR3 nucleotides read TGCAGTGCTAGCTCCGGGACAGGGGGGGGCACTGAAGCTTTCTTT. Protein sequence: CSASSGTGGGTEAFF.

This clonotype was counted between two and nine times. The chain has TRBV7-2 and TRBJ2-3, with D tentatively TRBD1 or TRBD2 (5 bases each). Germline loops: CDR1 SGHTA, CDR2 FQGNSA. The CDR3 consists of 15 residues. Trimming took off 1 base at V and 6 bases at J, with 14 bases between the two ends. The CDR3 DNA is TGTGCCAGCAGCTTAGAGGGGCGGGTATCTGATACGCAGTATTTT. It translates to CASSLEGRVSDTQYF.

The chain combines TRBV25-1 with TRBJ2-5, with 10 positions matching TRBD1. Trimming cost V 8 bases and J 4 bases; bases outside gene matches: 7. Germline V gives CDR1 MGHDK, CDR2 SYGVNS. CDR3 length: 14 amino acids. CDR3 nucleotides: TGTGCCAGCCGAGTGACAGGGGGCCCAGAGACCCAGTACTTC. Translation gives CASRVTGGPETQYF.